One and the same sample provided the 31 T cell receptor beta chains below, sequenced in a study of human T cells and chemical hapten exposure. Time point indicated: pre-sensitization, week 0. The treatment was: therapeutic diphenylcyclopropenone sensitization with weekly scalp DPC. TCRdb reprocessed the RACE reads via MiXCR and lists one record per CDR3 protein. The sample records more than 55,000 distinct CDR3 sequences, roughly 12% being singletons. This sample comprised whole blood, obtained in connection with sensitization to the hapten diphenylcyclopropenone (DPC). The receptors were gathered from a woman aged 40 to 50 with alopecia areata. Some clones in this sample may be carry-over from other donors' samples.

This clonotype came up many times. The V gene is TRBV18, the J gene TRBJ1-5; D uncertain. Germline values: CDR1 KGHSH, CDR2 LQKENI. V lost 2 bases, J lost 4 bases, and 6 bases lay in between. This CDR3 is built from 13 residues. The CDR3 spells CASSPMTNQPQHF. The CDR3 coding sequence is TGTGCCAGCTCACCAATGACAAATCAGCCCCAGCATTTT.

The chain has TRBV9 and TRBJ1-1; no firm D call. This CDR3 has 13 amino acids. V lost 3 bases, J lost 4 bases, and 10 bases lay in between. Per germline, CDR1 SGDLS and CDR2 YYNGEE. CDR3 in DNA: TGTGCCAGCAGCGACCCCTCCACCACTGAAGCTTTCTTT. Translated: CASSDPSTTEAFF.

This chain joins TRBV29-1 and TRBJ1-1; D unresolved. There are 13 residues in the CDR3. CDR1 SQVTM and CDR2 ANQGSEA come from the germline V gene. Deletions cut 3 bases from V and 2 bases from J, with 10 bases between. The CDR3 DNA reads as TGCAGCGTTGATTTGGGGTCCAACACTGAAGCTTTCTTT. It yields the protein CSVDLGSNTEAFF.

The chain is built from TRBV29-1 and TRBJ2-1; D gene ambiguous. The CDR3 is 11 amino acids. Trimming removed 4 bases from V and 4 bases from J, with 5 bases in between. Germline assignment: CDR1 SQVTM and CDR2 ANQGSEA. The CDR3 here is CSVGEYNEQFF. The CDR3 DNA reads TGCAGCGTTGGAGAGTACAATGAGCAGTTCTTC.

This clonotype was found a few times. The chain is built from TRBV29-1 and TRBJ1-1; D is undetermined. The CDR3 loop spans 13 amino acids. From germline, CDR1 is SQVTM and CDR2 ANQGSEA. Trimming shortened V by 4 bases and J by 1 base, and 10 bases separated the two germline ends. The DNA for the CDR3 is TGCAGCGTTGCGCCCTGGGCGAACACTGAAGCTTTCTTT. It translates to CSVAPWANTEAFF.

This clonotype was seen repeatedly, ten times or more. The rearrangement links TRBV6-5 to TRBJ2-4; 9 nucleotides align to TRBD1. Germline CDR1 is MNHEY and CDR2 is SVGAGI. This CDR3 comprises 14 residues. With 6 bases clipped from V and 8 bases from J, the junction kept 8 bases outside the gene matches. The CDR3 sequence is CASSNRGHQYIQYF. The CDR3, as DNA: TGTGCCAGCAGCAACAGGGGGCATCAGTACATTCAGTACTTC.

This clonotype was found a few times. CDR3 protein: CASSYRSSGANVLTF. The CDR3, as DNA: TGTGCCAGCAGTTACAGAAGCTCTGGGGCCAACGTCCTGACTTTC. This chain connects TRBV12-3 or TRBV12-4 to TRBJ2-6; no clear D. The CDR3 has 15 residues. The ends were cut back, 4 bases at V and 0 bases at J, with 7 bases in the middle.

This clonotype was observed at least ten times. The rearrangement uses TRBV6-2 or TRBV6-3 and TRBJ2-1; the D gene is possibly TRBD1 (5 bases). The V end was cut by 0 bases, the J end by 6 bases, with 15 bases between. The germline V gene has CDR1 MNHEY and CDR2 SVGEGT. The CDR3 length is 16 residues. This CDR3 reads CASSYSTVRWGNEQFF. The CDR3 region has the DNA TGTGCCAGCAGTTACTCGACAGTCCGATGGGGCAATGAGCAGTTCTTC.

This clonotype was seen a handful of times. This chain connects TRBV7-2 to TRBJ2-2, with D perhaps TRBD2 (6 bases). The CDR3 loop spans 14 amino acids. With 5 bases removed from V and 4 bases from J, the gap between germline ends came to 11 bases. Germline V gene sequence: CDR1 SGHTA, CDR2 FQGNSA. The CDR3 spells CASSARGFTGELFF. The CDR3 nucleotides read TGTGCCAGCAGCGCCCGGGGGTTCACCGGGGAGCTGTTTTTT.

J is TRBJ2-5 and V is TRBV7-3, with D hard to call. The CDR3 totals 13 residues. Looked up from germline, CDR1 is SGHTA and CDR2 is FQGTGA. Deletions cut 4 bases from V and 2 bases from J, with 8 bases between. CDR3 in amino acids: CASSSQRQETQYF. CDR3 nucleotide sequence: TGTGCCAGCAGCTCTCAACGGCAAGAGACCCAGTACTTC.

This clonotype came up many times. The CDR3 coding sequence is TGCGCCAGCAGTCAATCACGAGACAGTGCCTACAATGAGCAGTTCTTC. It is translated as CASSQSRDSAYNEQFF. This chain joins TRBV23-1 and TRBJ2-1, with D perhaps TRBD1 (5 bases). TRBV23-1 is identified as an open reading frame with a role that is uncertain. V gave up 0 bases and J gave up 2 bases, with 11 bases separating them. The CDR3 is 16 amino acids.

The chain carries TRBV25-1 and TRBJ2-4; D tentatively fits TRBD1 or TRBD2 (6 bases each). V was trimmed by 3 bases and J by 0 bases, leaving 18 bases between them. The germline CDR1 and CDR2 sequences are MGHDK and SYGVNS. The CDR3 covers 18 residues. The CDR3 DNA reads TGTGCCAGCAGTGACGGTATGGGGGGCCCTATAGCCAAAAACATTCAGTACTTC. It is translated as CASSDGMGGPIAKNIQYF.

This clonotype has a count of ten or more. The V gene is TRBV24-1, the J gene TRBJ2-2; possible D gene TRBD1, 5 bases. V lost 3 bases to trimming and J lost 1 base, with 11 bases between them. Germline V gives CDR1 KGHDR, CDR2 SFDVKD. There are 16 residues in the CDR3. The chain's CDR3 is CATSDPGRENTGELFF. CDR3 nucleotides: TGTGCCACCAGTGATCCGGGCAGGGAGAACACCGGGGAGCTGTTTTTT.

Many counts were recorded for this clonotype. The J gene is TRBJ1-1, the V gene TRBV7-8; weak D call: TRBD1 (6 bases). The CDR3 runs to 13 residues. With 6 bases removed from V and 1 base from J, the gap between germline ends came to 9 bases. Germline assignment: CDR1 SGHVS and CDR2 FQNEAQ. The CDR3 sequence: CASSIRGNTEAFF. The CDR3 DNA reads TGTGCCAGCAGTATCAGGGGGAACACTGAAGCTTTCTTT.

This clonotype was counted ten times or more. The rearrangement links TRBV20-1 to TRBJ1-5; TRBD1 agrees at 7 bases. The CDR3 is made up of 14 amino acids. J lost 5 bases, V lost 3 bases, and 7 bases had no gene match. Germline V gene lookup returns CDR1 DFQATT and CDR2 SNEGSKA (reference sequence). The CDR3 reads CSASDFTGDQPQHF. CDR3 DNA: TGCAGTGCTAGTGATTTCACAGGGGATCAGCCCCAGCATTTT.

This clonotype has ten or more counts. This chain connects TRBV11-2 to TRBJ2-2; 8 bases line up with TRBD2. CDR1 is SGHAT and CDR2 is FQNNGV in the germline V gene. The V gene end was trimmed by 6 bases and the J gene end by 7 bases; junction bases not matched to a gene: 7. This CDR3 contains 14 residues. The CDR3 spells CASSSGLANGELFF. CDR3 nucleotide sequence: TGTGCCAGCAGTTCTGGACTAGCAAACGGGGAGCTGTTTTTT.

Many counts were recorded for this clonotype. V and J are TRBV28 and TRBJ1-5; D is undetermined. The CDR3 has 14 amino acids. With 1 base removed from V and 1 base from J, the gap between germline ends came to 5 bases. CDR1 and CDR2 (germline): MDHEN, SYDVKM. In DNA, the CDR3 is TGTGCCAGCAGTTTATCGGGGAGCAATCAGCCCCAGCATTTT. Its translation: CASSLSGSNQPQHF.

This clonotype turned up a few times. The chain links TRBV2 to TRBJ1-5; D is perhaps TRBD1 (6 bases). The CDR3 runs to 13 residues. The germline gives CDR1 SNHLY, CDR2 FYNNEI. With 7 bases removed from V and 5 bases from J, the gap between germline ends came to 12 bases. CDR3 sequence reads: CASTRDTYQPQHF. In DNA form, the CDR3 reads TGTGCCAGCACCCGGGACACTTATCAGCCCCAGCATTTT.

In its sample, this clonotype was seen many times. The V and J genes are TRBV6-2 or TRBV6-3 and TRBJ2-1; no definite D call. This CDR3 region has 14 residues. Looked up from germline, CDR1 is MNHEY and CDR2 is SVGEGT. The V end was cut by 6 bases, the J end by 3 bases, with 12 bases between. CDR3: CASRFNLGYNEQFF. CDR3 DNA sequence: TGTGCCAGCAGATTCAACCTAGGCTACAATGAGCAGTTCTTC.

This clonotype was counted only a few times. The CDR3 DNA sequence: TGTGCCAGCAGCCAAGAAGTTACAGCGCTCTATGGCTACACCTTC. Protein product: CASSQEVTALYGYTF. The chain links TRBV3-1 to TRBJ1-2, with D unresolved. CDR1 and CDR2 from the germline V gene are LGHDT and YNNKEL (reference sequence). The CDR3 runs 15 residues. The germline V and J ends were trimmed by 0 bases and 4 bases, with 12 bases remaining between them.

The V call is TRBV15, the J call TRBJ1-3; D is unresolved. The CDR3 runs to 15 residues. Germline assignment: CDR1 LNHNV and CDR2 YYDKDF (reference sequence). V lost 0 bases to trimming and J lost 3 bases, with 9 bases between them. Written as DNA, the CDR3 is TGTGCCACCAGCAGAGATAGGTTCAGTGGAAACACCATATATTTT. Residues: CATSRDRFSGNTIYF.

CDR3: CASSPAPERSYGYTF. CDR3 DNA: TGTGCCAGCAGCCCCGCCCCTGAGCGGAGCTATGGCTACACCTTC. This chain uses TRBV6-6 with TRBJ1-2; D not resolved. The CDR3 spans 15 residues. Germline lookup yields CDR1 MNHNY and CDR2 SVGAGI (reference sequence). The V end was cut by 6 bases, the J end by 4 bases, with 18 bases between.

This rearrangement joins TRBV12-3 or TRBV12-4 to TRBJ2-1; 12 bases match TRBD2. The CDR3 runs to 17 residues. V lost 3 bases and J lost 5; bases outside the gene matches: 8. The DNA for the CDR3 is TGTGCCAGCAGTTTTGCTTCTACTAGCGGGGGGAACAATGAGCAGTTCTTC. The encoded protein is CASSFASTSGGNNEQFF.

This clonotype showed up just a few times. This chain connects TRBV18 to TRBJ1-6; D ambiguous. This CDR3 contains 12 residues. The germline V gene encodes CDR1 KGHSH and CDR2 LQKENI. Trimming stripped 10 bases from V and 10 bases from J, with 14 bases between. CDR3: CATTLRGSPLHF. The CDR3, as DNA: TGTGCCACCACCCTCCGCGGGTCACCCCTCCACTTT.

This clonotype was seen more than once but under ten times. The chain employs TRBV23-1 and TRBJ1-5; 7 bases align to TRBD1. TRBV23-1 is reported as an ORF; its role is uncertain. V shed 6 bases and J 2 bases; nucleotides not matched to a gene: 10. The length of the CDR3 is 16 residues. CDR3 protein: CASSRTRGTGNQPQHF. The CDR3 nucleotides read TGCGCCAGCAGCCGTACCAGGGGGACGGGCAATCAGCCCCAGCATTTT.

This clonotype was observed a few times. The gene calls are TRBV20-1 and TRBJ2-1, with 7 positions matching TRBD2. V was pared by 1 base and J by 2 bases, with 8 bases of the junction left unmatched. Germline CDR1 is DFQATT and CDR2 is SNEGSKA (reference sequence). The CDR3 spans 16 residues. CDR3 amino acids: CSARAGGFFTYNEQFF. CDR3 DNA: TGCAGTGCTAGAGCGGGAGGTTTTTTCACCTACAATGAGCAGTTCTTC.

CDR3 in DNA: TGTGCCATCAGTGAGTCGGCAGGGTGGACTGAAGCTTTCTTT. Amino acids: CAISESAGWTEAFF. The rearrangement links TRBV10-3 to TRBJ1-1; perhaps TRBD1 as D (5 bases). CDR1 ENHRY and CDR2 SYGVKD come from the germline V gene. This CDR3 is 14 amino acids long. Trimming took 0 bases from V and 5 from J, leaving 10 bases between them.

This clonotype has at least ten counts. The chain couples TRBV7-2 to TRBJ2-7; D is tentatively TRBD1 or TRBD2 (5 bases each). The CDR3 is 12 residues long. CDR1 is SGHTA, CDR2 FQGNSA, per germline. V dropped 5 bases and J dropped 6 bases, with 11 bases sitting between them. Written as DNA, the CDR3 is TGTGCCAGCAGCCCAGTGGGGGTCGAGCAGTACTTC. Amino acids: CASSPVGVEQYF. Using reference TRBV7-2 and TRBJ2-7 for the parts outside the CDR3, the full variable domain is GAGVSQSPSNKVTEKGKDVELRCDPISGHTALYWYRQSLGQGLEFLIYFQGNSAPDKSGLPSDRFSAERTGGSVSTLTIQRTQQEDSAVYLCASSPVGVEQYFGPGTRLTVT.

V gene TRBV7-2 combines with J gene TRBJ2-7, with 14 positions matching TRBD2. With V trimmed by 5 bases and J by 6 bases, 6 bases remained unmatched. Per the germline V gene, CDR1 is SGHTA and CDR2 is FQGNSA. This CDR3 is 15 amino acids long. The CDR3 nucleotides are TGTGCCAGCAGCCGTGGGACTAGCGGGAGTGGCGAGCAGTACTTC. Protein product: CASSRGTSGSGEQYF.

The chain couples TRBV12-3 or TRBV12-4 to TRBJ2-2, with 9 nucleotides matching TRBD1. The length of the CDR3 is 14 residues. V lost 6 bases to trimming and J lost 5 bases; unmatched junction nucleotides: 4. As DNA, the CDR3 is TGTGCCAGCAGGCTGACAGGGGGGACCGGGGAGCTGTTTTTT. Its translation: CASRLTGGTGELFF.

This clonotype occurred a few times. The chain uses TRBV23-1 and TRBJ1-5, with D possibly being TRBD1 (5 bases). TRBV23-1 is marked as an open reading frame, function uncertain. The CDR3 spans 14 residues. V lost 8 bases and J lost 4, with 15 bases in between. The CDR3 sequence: CASCPGTPNQPQHF. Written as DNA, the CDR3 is TGCGCCAGCTGTCCCGGGACGCCGAATCAGCCCCAGCATTTT.